The next 29 T cell receptor beta chains were all read from a single sample in a study of control samples from healthy donors and cancer patients. Clones were sequenced by immunoSEQ multiplex PCR, and TCRdb holds only the in-frame ones, with some missing. The data show under 200,000 clones, more than 85% seen once. The sample comprised blood. All receptors come from a woman aged 25 to 45 in good health.

The gene calls are TRBV6-5 and TRBJ2-2; D is uncertain. Germline lookup yields CDR1 MNHEY and CDR2 SVGAGI. The CDR3 is 15 residues long. The V end was cut by 2 bases, the J end by 0 bases, with 7 bases between. The CDR3 loop reads CASSYIVANTGELFF. DNA for the CDR3: TGTGCCAGCAGTTACATCGTAGCGAACACCGGGGAGCTGTTTTTT.

This chain joins TRBV5-5 and TRBJ2-7; TRBD2 matches at 10 bases. The CDR3 is made up of 14 amino acids. Germline V gives CDR1 SGHKS, CDR2 YYEKEE (reference sequence). V lost 4 bases, J lost 2 bases, and 3 bases stayed unmatched. CDR3 DNA sequence: TGTGCCAGCAGCCCGAGCGGGAGGGCCTACGAGCAGTACTTC. Translation gives CASSPSGRAYEQYF.

Worth noting for this clone: Distinct nucleotide sequences in the sample also encode this CDR3. The chain links TRBV5-1 to TRBJ1-1; D gene uncertain. Germline values: CDR1 SGHRS, CDR2 YFSETQ. This CDR3 region has 13 residues. The germline V and J ends were trimmed by 0 bases and 1 base, with 4 bases remaining between them. CDR3 residues: CASSLGGNTEAFF. DNA of the CDR3: TGCGCCAGCAGCTTGGGGGGGAACACTGAAGCTTTCTTT.

The chain carries TRBV15 and TRBJ2-5; D is possibly TRBD1 (6 bases). The CDR3 length is 18 residues. Trimming took 1 base from V and 2 from J, leaving 20 bases between them. CDR1 and CDR2 (germline): LNHNV, YYDKDF (reference sequence). CDR3 loop: CATSRGSTDSFLQETQYF. DNA of the CDR3: TGTGCCACCAGCAGAGGGTCGACGGACAGTTTCTTACAAGAGACCCAGTACTTC.

The chain joins TRBV7-3 to TRBJ2-3; no clear D. The CDR3 covers 17 residues. The V and J ends lost 1 base and 0 bases respectively, with 14 bases between them. In germline, CDR1 is SGHTA, CDR2 FQGTGA. The CDR3 DNA follows: TGTGCCAGCAGCTTAAGTGGTTCACTACGGAGCACAGATACGCAGTATTTT. This codes for CASSLSGSLRSTDTQYF.

V gene TRBV29-1 combines with J gene TRBJ2-7, with a weak D call TRBD1 (7 bases). CDR3 length equals 13 residues. Germline V gene lookup returns CDR1 SQVTM and CDR2 ANQGSEA. The ends were cut back, 4 bases at V and 5 bases at J, with 15 bases in the middle. The DNA of the CDR3 is TGCAGCGTTGTCAGGGGGGATTCAAACGAGCAGTACTTC. Protein: CSVVRGDSNEQYF.

The chain links TRBV5-1 to TRBJ1-4; TRBD1 matches 8 bases. Germline CDR1 is SGHRS and CDR2 is YFSETQ. This CDR3 contains 14 residues. Trimming removed 0 bases from V and 8 bases from J; junction bases left unmatched: 3. Here the CDR3 reads CASSLGQGKEKLFF. DNA of the CDR3: TGCGCCAGCAGCTTGGGACAGGGGAAAGAAAAACTGTTTTTT.

This clone occurred once. In nucleotides, the CDR3 is TGTGCCAGCAGTTTTCGACTAGCGGGAGGGTTCAATGAGCAGTTCTTC. Residues: CASSFRLAGGFNEQFF. The chain joins TRBV11-2 to TRBJ2-1; 14 bases are a match to TRBD2. The V segment lost 6 bases and the J segment 6 bases; nucleotides outside the gene matches: 7. Germline CDR1 is SGHAT and CDR2 is FQNNGV. This CDR3 is built from 16 residues.

This chain links TRBV2 with TRBJ1-4; the match to TRBD1 covers 9 bases. This CDR3 contains 14 residues. Germline assignment: CDR1 SNHLY and CDR2 FYNNEI. J lost 7 bases, V lost 3 bases, and 3 bases had no gene match. CDR3 loop: CASSDRTGVEKLFF. The CDR3 DNA sequence: TGTGCCAGCAGTGATCGGACAGGGGTTGAAAAACTGTTTTTT. Using reference TRBV2 and TRBJ1-4 for the parts outside the CDR3, the full variable domain is EPEVTQTPSHQVTQMGQEVILRCVPISNHLYFYWYRQILGQKVEFLVSFYNNEISEKSEIFDDQFSVERPDGSNFTLKIRSTKLEDSAMYFCASSDRTGVEKLFFGSGTQLSVL.

The gene calls are TRBV19 and TRBJ2-2; the D is unclear. V was trimmed by 4 bases and J by 3 bases, leaving 6 bases between them. CDR3 length equals 13 residues. Looked up from germline, CDR1 is LNHDA and CDR2 is SQIVND (reference sequence). The CDR3 nucleotides are TGTGCCAGTAGTACCCGACACACCGGGGAGCTGTTTTTT. It encodes CASSTRHTGELFF.

The V call is TRBV2, the J call TRBJ2-5, with D uncertain. With 3 bases removed from V and 4 bases from J, the gap between germline ends came to 3 bases. CDR1 and CDR2 (germline): SNHLY, FYNNEI. This CDR3 has 11 amino acids. The CDR3 protein is CASSDAETQYF. CDR3 bases: TGTGCCAGCAGTGATGCAGAGACCCAGTACTTC.

The chain couples TRBV6-5 to TRBJ2-7; D is tentatively TRBD1 or TRBD2 (6 bases each). Trimming cost V 2 bases and J 2 bases, with 10 bases left between them. The length of the CDR3 is 14 residues. Germline loops: CDR1 MNHEY, CDR2 SVGAGI. The CDR3 DNA follows: TGTGCCAGCAGTTACGCTGGGGGGCCCTACGAGCAGTACTTC. It encodes CASSYAGGPYEQYF.

The gene calls are TRBV6-6 and TRBJ1-2; D gene unclear. Trimming took off 4 bases at V and 2 bases at J, with 14 bases between the two ends. CDR3 length: 15 amino acids. Germline CDR1 is MNHNY and CDR2 is SVGAGI (reference sequence). The CDR3 DNA follows: TGTGCCAGCAGTTTCAACAGCCGGGCCAACTATGGCTACACCTTC. This sequence encodes CASSFNSRANYGYTF.

The chain combines TRBV6-5 with TRBJ1-5, with D tentatively TRBD1 (6 bases). Trimming cost V 6 bases and J 0 bases, with 12 bases left between them. This CDR3 contains 15 residues. Germline V gene lookup returns CDR1 MNHEY and CDR2 SVGAGI. CDR3 amino acids: CASSPGAGSNQPQHF. CDR3 sequence (DNA): TGTGCCAGCAGCCCGGGGGCGGGTAGCAATCAGCCCCAGCATTTT.

J is TRBJ1-1 and V is TRBV6-2 or TRBV6-3; D might be TRBD1 (5 bases). Trimming removed 2 bases at V and 1 base at J, with 14 bases between. Germline assignment: CDR1 MNHEY and CDR2 SVGEGT. The CDR3 has 16 amino acids. The CDR3 is CASSYTPGRTNTEAFF. In DNA form, the CDR3 reads TGTGCCAGCAGTTACACCCCGGGACGGACGAACACTGAAGCTTTCTTT.

This clone was recorded a few times. The V and J genes are TRBV6-4 and TRBJ2-2; D is undetermined. Germline loops: CDR1 MRHNA, CDR2 SNTAGT. Trimming stripped 3 bases from V and 0 bases from J, with 11 bases between. The CDR3 length is 16 residues. CDR3 DNA: TGTGCCAGCAGTGAAGGAACCAACGCGAACACCGGGGAGCTGTTTTTT. It translates to CASSEGTNANTGELFF.

This sequence joins TRBV6-2 or TRBV6-3 and TRBJ1-4; a weak D match, TRBD1 (6 bases). The CDR3 runs 13 residues. Trimming shortened V by 4 bases and J by 16 bases, and 19 bases separated the two germline ends. Germline CDR1 reads MNHEY; CDR2 reads SVGEGT. The CDR3 sequence: CASSLGGGPIEFF. CDR3 DNA: TGTGCCAGCAGTTTAGGGGGGGGCCCCATTGAGTTTTTT.

The genes are TRBV11-3 and TRBJ2-2; D is unresolved. Germline V gives CDR1 SGHNT, CDR2 YENEEA. The CDR3 runs 12 residues. V was pared by 3 bases and J by 3 bases, with 2 bases between. The CDR3 nucleotides are TGTGCCAGCAGCTTTCACACCGGGGAGCTGTTTTTT. Its translation: CASSFHTGELFF.

This sequence joins TRBV7-8 and TRBJ1-1; no definite D call. CDR1 SGHVS and CDR2 FQNEAQ come from the germline V gene. Trimming cost V 1 base and J 1 base, with 13 bases left between them. The CDR3 spans 16 residues. The CDR3 spells CASSLVETSGNTEAFF. Written as DNA, the CDR3 is TGTGCCAGCAGCTTAGTTGAGACCTCTGGGAACACTGAAGCTTTCTTT.

The rearrangement joins TRBV2 to TRBJ2-4; no clear D gene. Germline V CDR1 and CDR2: SNHLY, FYNNEI. The germline V and J ends were trimmed by 9 bases and 8 bases, with 14 bases remaining between them. This CDR3 is built from 12 residues. The CDR3 protein is CASGSGQDIQYF. CDR3 sequence (DNA): TGTGCCAGTGGGTCCGGTCAGGACATTCAGTACTTC.

The V gene is TRBV6-2 or TRBV6-3, the J gene TRBJ2-7, with D uncertain. Trimming cost V 5 bases and J 3 bases, with 11 bases left between them. CDR1 is MNHEY and CDR2 is SVGEGT in the germline V gene. CDR3 size: 13 residues. The CDR3 nucleotides read TGTGCCAGCAGTCCCCAGAGGTTCTACGAGCAGTACTTC. It encodes CASSPQRFYEQYF.

The chain uses TRBV15 and TRBJ2-5; D is possibly TRBD1 or TRBD2 (5 bases each). Germline V CDR1 and CDR2: LNHNV, YYDKDF (reference sequence). V was cut by 2 bases and J by 5 bases, with 15 bases left in between. The CDR3 runs 15 residues. The CDR3 here is CATSRKGSGWETQYF. The CDR3 region has the DNA TGTGCCACCAGCAGAAAGGGGAGCGGCTGGGAGACCCAGTACTTC. The entire variable domain, with the rest obtained from reference TRBV15 and TRBJ2-5, is as follows: DAMVIQNPRYQVTQFGKPVTLSCSQTLNHNVMYWYQQKSSQAPKLLFHYYDKDFNNEADTPDNFQSRRPNTSFCFLDIRSPGLGDTAMYLCATSRKGSGWETQYFGPGTRLLVL.

The chain joins TRBV29-1 to TRBJ1-5; 7 positions agree with TRBD1. Unmatched junction bases numbered 2, after V lost 7 bases and J lost 2 bases. Looked up from germline, CDR1 is SQVTM and CDR2 is ANQGSEA. CDR3 length: 12 amino acids. Here the CDR3 DNA reads TGCAGCGCCGGGACAGGCAATCAGCCCCAGCATTTT. It specifies CSAGTGNQPQHF. Filled out from reference TRBV29-1 and TRBJ1-5, the complete variable domain reads SAVISQKPSRDICQRGTSLTIQCQVDSQVTMMFWYRQQPGQSLTLIATANQGSEATYESGFVIDKFPISRPNLTFSTLTVSNMSPEDSSIYLCSAGTGNQPQHFGDGTRLSIL.

CDR3 coding DNA: TGTGCCAGCAGCAAGACAGCGTCCTACAATGAGCAGTTCTTC. This encodes CASSKTASYNEQFF. The genes are TRBV7-8 and TRBJ2-1; maybe TRBD1 (5 bases). The V gene's germline CDR1 is SGHVS and CDR2 FQNEAQ. The CDR3 contains 14 residues. Trimming removed 5 bases from V and 1 base from J, with 9 bases in between.

V usage is TRBV11-2 and J usage is TRBJ2-1, with D uncertain. CDR3 size: 11 residues. V was cut by 3 bases and J by 9 bases, with 6 bases left in between. Germline loops: CDR1 SGHAT, CDR2 FQNNGV. The CDR3 here is CASSFTFEQFF. CDR3 nucleotides: TGTGCCAGCAGCTTCACGTTTGAGCAGTTCTTC.

This chain links TRBV4-2 with TRBJ1-6; 11 bases agree with TRBD1. This CDR3 region has 16 residues. V trimming: 5 bases; J trimming: 5 bases; junction bases outside the gene matches: 5. The V gene's germline CDR1 is LGHNA and CDR2 YNFKEQ. The CDR3, as DNA: TGTGCCAGCAGCTCCCGGGACAGGGGGAATAATTCACCCCTCCACTTT. Residues: CASSSRDRGNNSPLHF.

V usage is TRBV7-8 and J usage is TRBJ2-3; 11 bases line up with TRBD2. V shed 5 bases and J 2 bases; nucleotides not matched to a gene: 18. CDR1 SGHVS and CDR2 FQNEAQ come from the germline V gene. There are 20 residues in the CDR3. CDR3 region: CASSQLSGRARYSLTDTQYF. CDR3 bases: TGTGCCAGCAGCCAACTTAGCGGGAGGGCCAGGTACTCGCTCACAGATACGCAGTATTTT.

This clone has a single count. V and J are TRBV4-2 and TRBJ2-1, with 10 bases identical to TRBD2. The trim removed 1 base at V and 0 bases at J, leaving 9 bases unmatched. The CDR3 has 19 amino acids. Germline V gives CDR1 LGHNA, CDR2 YNFKEQ. The CDR3 loop reads CASSQVGTSGTSSYNEQFF. The CDR3 DNA is TGTGCCAGCAGCCAAGTCGGAACTAGCGGGACTAGCTCCTACAATGAGCAGTTCTTC.

The CDR3 DNA reads as TGTGCCATCAGCGGCGAGACAGGGAATGGCTACACCTTC. It yields the protein CAISGETGNGYTF. The rearrangement joins TRBV10-3 to TRBJ1-2, with 7 bases that match TRBD1. CDR1 and CDR2 from the germline V gene are ENHRY and SYGVKD. The CDR3 length is 13 residues. Trimming removed 6 bases from V and 6 bases from J; junction bases left unmatched: 7.